The 19 T cell receptor beta chains in this list originate from one sample, sequenced in a study of blood T cells in healthy people across ages. PCR was performed a second time for 7 to 11 cycles using a sample-barcoded 5' primer and a J-beta primer mix. From the 5' RACE reads, TCRdb called clonotypes with MiXCR, one entry per CDR3 protein. The sample has around 1,700,000 distinct CDR3 sequences; roughly 27% are singletons. The sample was blood. These receptors originate from a woman aged 25-40 years in good health.

A remark on this clonotype: Given a much more abundant clone one base away, this may be a read error. The chain is built from TRBV7-8 and TRBJ2-5; 7 positions agree with TRBD2. V was pared by 5 bases and J by 1 base, with 10 bases of the junction left unmatched. Looked up from germline, CDR1 is SGHVS and CDR2 is FQNEAQ. The length of the CDR3 is 16 residues. The DNA of the CDR3 is TGTGCCAGCAGCCCTTCTAGCGGAAGGGGCCAAGAGACCCAGTACTTC. It is translated as CASSPSSGRGQETQYF.

This chain uses TRBV4-3 with TRBJ2-5; tentatively, D is TRBD2 (6 bases). V was trimmed by 0 bases and J by 11 bases, leaving 13 bases between them. Germline CDR1 is LGHNA and CDR2 is YSLEER. CDR3 length: 13 amino acids. The CDR3 coding sequence is TGCGCCAGCAGCCAAGATCGTTCCCGGGAGCAGTACTTC. Translation gives CASSQDRSREQYF.

This clonotype was observed a few times. The chain links TRBV28 to TRBJ1-2; TRBD1 is a possible D gene (5 bases). This CDR3 spans 15 amino acids. From germline, CDR1 is MDHEN and CDR2 SYDVKM. The germline V and J ends were trimmed by 4 bases and 5 bases, with 17 bases remaining between them. This chain's CDR3 is CASSYGQGELYGYTF. In nucleotides, the CDR3 is TGTGCCAGCAGTTACGGCCAGGGAGAATTGTATGGCTACACCTTC.

This clonotype was found many times. This sequence joins TRBV20-1 and TRBJ1-2, with a tentative D call TRBD1 (6 bases). V lost 3 bases and J lost 5, with 10 bases in between. Germline CDR1 and CDR2: DFQATT and SNEGSKA (reference sequence). The CDR3 length is 12 residues. The CDR3 loop is CSARGGRYGYTF. The CDR3, as DNA: TGCAGTGCTAGGGGGGGCAGATATGGCTACACCTTC.

This clonotype was observed many times. This chain links TRBV28 with TRBJ2-1; 7 bases match TRBD2. This CDR3 contains 13 residues. The germline CDR1 and CDR2 sequences are MDHEN and SYDVKM. The J segment lost 14 bases and the V segment lost 2 bases, leaving 9 bases of the junction unmatched. CDR3 sequence reads: CASSLVVRSGEFF. Here the CDR3 DNA reads TGTGCCAGCAGTTTAGTGGTTAGAAGCGGGGAGTTCTTC.

This clonotype was counted many times. The V and J genes are TRBV12-3 or TRBV12-4 and TRBJ1-2, with TRBD1 matching 7 bases. This CDR3 has 14 residues. J gave up 7 bases and V 0 bases, and 5 bases lay outside the gene matches. The CDR3 here is CASSLAHRGSGYTF. The DNA of the CDR3 is TGTGCCAGCAGTTTAGCCCACAGGGGTAGTGGCTACACCTTC.

This rearrangement joins TRBV20-1 to TRBJ2-1; TRBD2 aligns across 14 bases. Germline CDR1 reads DFQATT; CDR2 reads SNEGSKA (reference sequence). There are 15 residues in the CDR3. Trimming at V came to 2 bases and at J to 8 bases, leaving 5 bases not matched to a gene. The CDR3 loop is CSARPPGLAGDEQFF. Here the CDR3 DNA reads TGCAGTGCTAGACCTCCGGGACTAGCGGGAGATGAGCAGTTCTTC.

The chain uses TRBV12-3 or TRBV12-4 and TRBJ2-2; 8 nucleotides line up with TRBD2. With 6 bases clipped from V and 6 bases from J, the junction kept 9 bases outside the gene matches. The CDR3 covers 15 residues. This chain's CDR3 is CASSPSGGIAGELFF. The CDR3 region has the DNA TGTGCCAGCAGCCCCAGCGGGGGAATAGCCGGGGAGCTGTTTTTT.

The J gene is TRBJ2-1, the V gene TRBV10-3; 13 nucleotides line up with TRBD2. Germline values: CDR1 ENHRY, CDR2 SYGVKD. With 3 bases clipped from V and 0 bases from J, the junction kept 8 bases outside the gene matches. The CDR3 has 19 amino acids. In DNA form, the CDR3 reads TGTGCCATCAGTGAAACCGGGACTAGCGGGACTTACTCCTACAATGAGCAGTTCTTC. This sequence encodes CAISETGTSGTYSYNEQFF.

On this clonotype itself: Possible read error: a much larger clone is one base away. This chain connects TRBV9 to TRBJ2-7; TRBD2 is a possible D gene (6 bases). From germline, CDR1 is SGDLS and CDR2 YYNGEE. The CDR3 has 13 residues. CDR3 sequence: CANSRGEAYEQYF. CDR3 DNA sequence: TGTGCCAACAGCCGTGGGGAGGCCTACGAGCAGTACTTC.

Notes on this clonotype: One junction end does not reproduce the germline sequence, and a read error may be involved. This chain joins TRBV27 and TRBJ2-7, with 7 positions matching TRBD2. The CDR3 runs 16 residues. CDR1 and CDR2 from the germline V gene are MNHEY and SMNVEV (reference sequence). Here the CDR3 reads CASYSLKSGIMYGQYF. DNA of the CDR3: TGTGCCAGCTACTCATTGAAGAGCGGGATAATGTACGGGCAGTACTTC.

This clonotype was counted ten times or more. The chain carries TRBV2 and TRBJ2-6; D unclear. V shed 4 bases and J shed 0 bases, with 13 bases lying between them. This CDR3 is built from 17 residues. Germline V gives CDR1 SNHLY, CDR2 FYNNEI. DNA of the CDR3: TGTGCCAGCAGTGGCATAAGTTCGGTCTCTGGGGCCAACGTCCTGACTTTC. It translates to CASSGISSVSGANVLTF.

Only a few counts were recorded for this clonotype. This sequence joins TRBV7-9 and TRBJ1-1, with D perhaps TRBD1 (5 bases). This CDR3 spans 14 amino acids. Looked up from germline, CDR1 is SEHNR and CDR2 is FQNEAQ (reference sequence). Trimming cost V 5 bases and J 4 bases, with 14 bases left between them. In nucleotides, the CDR3 is TGTGCCAGCAGCACCGGGACTGACGGCACTGAAGCTTTCTTT. Protein sequence: CASSTGTDGTEAFF.

The rearrangement uses TRBV20-1 and TRBJ2-4; tentative D call: TRBD2 (6 bases). Trimming pared 6 bases from V and 4 bases from J, leaving 10 bases between. The CDR3 spans 12 residues. CDR1 is DFQATT and CDR2 is SNEGSKA in the germline V gene (reference sequence). CDR3 sequence (DNA): TGCAGTGCCCCCAGCGGGAAAAACATTCAGTACTTC. This codes for CSAPSGKNIQYF.

The V call is TRBV12-3 or TRBV12-4, the J call TRBJ2-2; 13 nucleotides match TRBD2. Trimming took 6 bases from V and 2 from J; bases not matched to a gene: 9. The CDR3 length is 18 residues. CDR3 bases: TGTGCCAGCAGACCCGGGACTAGCGGGACCCGAAACACCGGGGAGCTGTTTTTT. This codes for CASRPGTSGTRNTGELFF.

This clonotype has at least ten counts. At one end the junction does not follow the germline gene, possibly because of a read error. V gene TRBV7-2 combines with J gene TRBJ2-7, with 10 bases matching TRBD2. CDR3 length: 15 amino acids. Germline CDR1 SGHTA, CDR2 FQGNSA. CDR3 nucleotide sequence: TGTTCCAGCAGCCCAAATATAGCGGGAGGACACGAGCAGTACTTC. Translated, it gives CSSSPNIAGGHEQYF.

This chain connects TRBV7-2 to TRBJ2-1; 10 positions match TRBD2. Germline-derived CDR1 and CDR2 are SGHTA and FQGNSA. The V segment lost 2 bases and the J segment 5 bases; nucleotides outside the gene matches: 15. There are 19 residues in the CDR3. The CDR3 region has the DNA TGTGCCAGCAGCTTATCCGGAGCGGGAGGGCCGCTCCGTCACAATGAGCAGTTCTTC. Its protein is CASSLSGAGGPLRHNEQFF.

The V gene is TRBV3-1, the J gene TRBJ1-1; 9 bases fit TRBD1. Looked up from germline, CDR1 is LGHDT and CDR2 is YNNKEL (reference sequence). The CDR3 spans 14 residues. The V segment lost 6 bases and the J segment 3 bases; nucleotides outside the gene matches: 5. For the CDR3, the DNA is TGTGCCAGCAGGCACAGGGGGCTGTACACTGAAGCTTTCTTT. This codes for CASRHRGLYTEAFF.

This sequence joins TRBV29-1 and TRBJ1-1; the D is unclear. The V end lost 8 bases, the J end lost 0 bases, and 4 bases lay between the germline ends. From germline, CDR1 is SQVTM and CDR2 ANQGSEA. The CDR3 spans 10 residues. CDR3 region: CSFMNTEAFF. DNA for the CDR3: TGCAGCTTTATGAACACTGAAGCTTTCTTT.